One sample yielded the 20 T cell receptor beta chains listed below, sequenced in a study of blood T cell repertoires in COVID-19. Measured with immunoSEQ multiplex PCR; TCRdb has only the in-frame clones, and not every one. The data show just over 300,000 clones, 80% to 90% seen once. Source material: PBMCs or T cells enriched from blood (not recorded which). These receptors all come from a woman aged 18-29 years who had recovered from COVID-19.

The chain couples TRBV3-1 (or the pseudogene TRBV3-2) to TRBJ2-1; 9 bases agree with TRBD2. The CDR3 runs 15 residues. Germline values: CDR1 LGHDT, CDR2 YNNKEL (reference sequence). V shed 1 base and J 7 bases; nucleotides not matched to a gene: 5. CDR3 protein: CASSQVRGGANEQFF. In DNA, the CDR3 is TGTGCCAGCAGCCAAGTCCGCGGGGGGGCTAATGAGCAGTTCTTC.

The V call is TRBV30, the J call TRBJ1-2; a weak D match, TRBD1 (5 bases). Trimming took 0 bases from V and 6 from J, leaving 14 bases between them. Germline-derived CDR1 and CDR2 are GTSNPN and SVGIG (reference sequence). The CDR3 contains 14 residues. As DNA, the CDR3 is TGTGCCTGGAGTGTAAGCCGACAGTCTCATGGCTACACCTTC. Translating gives CAWSVSRQSHGYTF. The whole variable domain, filled in from reference TRBV30 and TRBJ1-2, reads SQTIHQWPATLVQPVGSPLSLECTVEGTSNPNLYWYRQAAGRGLQLLFYSVGIGQISSEVPQNLSASRPQDRQFILSSKKLLLSDSGFYLCAWSVSRQSHGYTFGSGTRLTVV.

V gene TRBV28 combines with J gene TRBJ1-1, with TRBD1 matching over 9 bases. The germline gives CDR1 MDHEN, CDR2 SYDVKM. The CDR3 has 15 amino acids. V lost 6 bases, J lost 5 bases, and 10 bases stayed unmatched. The CDR3 region has the DNA TGTGCCAGCAGCCTACGACAGGGGGTTCGGACTGAAGCTTTCTTT. Residues: CASSLRQGVRTEAFF.

The chain uses TRBV30 and TRBJ1-1; weak D call: TRBD1 (6 bases). The CDR3 covers 14 residues. Germline-derived CDR1 and CDR2 are GTSNPN and SVGIG (reference sequence). Trimming took 2 bases from V and 2 from J, leaving 12 bases between them. CDR3 protein: CAWSIQDSNTEAFF. The CDR3 nucleotides are TGTGCCTGGAGTATCCAGGACAGCAACACTGAAGCTTTCTTT.

The chain recombines TRBV12-3 or TRBV12-4 with TRBJ1-1; D is uncertain. There are 13 residues in the CDR3. Trimming shortened V by 3 bases and J by 7 bases, and 12 bases separated the two germline ends. Written as DNA, the CDR3 is TGTGCCAGCAGTTTGACGCGGGAGATTGAAGCTTTCTTT. This sequence encodes CASSLTREIEAFF.

Points on this clone: The same CDR3 is also encoded by other DNA sequences in this sample. This sequence joins TRBV9 and TRBJ2-5; 7 bases align to TRBD1. The CDR3 is 14 residues long. V lost 0 bases to trimming and J lost 4 bases; unmatched junction nucleotides: 3. Germline V gene data show CDR1 as SGDLS and CDR2 as YYNGEE. In DNA, the CDR3 is TGTGCCAGCAGCGTAGGACAGGGAAGAGAGACCCAGTACTTC. The encoded protein is CASSVGQGRETQYF.

As for this clone: Within the sample, other DNA sequences also encode this same CDR3. The rearrangement links TRBV20-1 to TRBJ1-2, with D possibly TRBD1 on 5 matching bases. CDR3 length: 12 amino acids. In germline, CDR1 is DFQATT, CDR2 SNEGSKA (reference sequence). Deletions cut 6 bases from V and 2 bases from J, with 10 bases between. CDR3 loop: CSASQGNYGYTF. CDR3 nucleotides: TGCAGTGCCAGTCAGGGAAACTATGGCTACACCTTC.

The chain links TRBV7-3 to TRBJ2-7, with 9 bases fitting TRBD1. Germline V gene lookup returns CDR1 SGHTA and CDR2 FQGTGA. After removal of 9 bases from V and 4 bases from J, the junction contained 16 bases not matched to a gene. CDR3 length: 16 residues. As DNA, the CDR3 is TGTGCCAGGAAGTGGGGACAGGGAGCTACAGGGTACGAGCAGTACTTC. Translated: CARKWGQGATGYEQYF.

The gene calls are TRBV5-4 and TRBJ2-3; 8 nucleotides line up with TRBD2. The CDR3 loop spans 15 amino acids. V lost 1 base to trimming and J lost 2 bases; unmatched junction nucleotides: 3. CDR1 and CDR2 (germline): SGHNT, YYREEE (reference sequence). The DNA for the CDR3 is TGTGCCAGCAGCTTGACTAGCGGAGTCACAGATACGCAGTATTTT. Translated, it gives CASSLTSGVTDTQYF.

The V and J genes are TRBV6-2 or TRBV6-3 and TRBJ1-4; unclear D gene. Germline values: CDR1 MNHEY, CDR2 SVGEGT. Trimming pared 0 bases from V and 6 bases from J, leaving 17 bases between. The length of the CDR3 is 17 residues. DNA for the CDR3: TGTGCCAGCAGTTACTCCCTGGACTTTTGGGCGGATGAAAAACTGTTTTTT. Protein: CASSYSLDFWADEKLFF.

The V call is TRBV7-9, the J call TRBJ1-2; D is uncertain. Per germline, CDR1 SEHNR and CDR2 FQNEAQ (reference sequence). V dropped 3 bases and J dropped 8 bases, with 13 bases sitting between them. This CDR3 spans 13 amino acids. CDR3 residues: CASSFGEGSGYTF. CDR3 coding DNA: TGTGCCAGCAGCTTCGGAGAGGGATCCGGCTACACCTTC.

This clone was recorded once. The V gene is TRBV9, the J gene TRBJ2-5, with 7 bases fitting TRBD2. V gave up 0 bases and J gave up 5 bases; unmatched junction bases: 4. The CDR3 extends over 14 amino acids. Germline loops: CDR1 SGDLS, CDR2 YYNGEE. The CDR3 region has the DNA TGTGCCAGCAGCGTAGGGACTAGGAGGGAGACCCAGTACTTC. The encoded protein is CASSVGTRRETQYF.

CDR3 DNA sequence: TGTGCCAGCAGCCAGCAGTCAGGGACGAACACCGGGGAGCTGTTTTTT. As protein: CASSQQSGTNTGELFF. The chain carries TRBV7-3 and TRBJ2-2; D is possibly TRBD1 (5 bases). The V end was cut by 5 bases, the J end by 0 bases, with 13 bases between. This CDR3 region has 16 residues. Germline CDR1 is SGHTA and CDR2 is FQGTGA.

This clone has a handful of counts. This sequence joins TRBV11-1 and TRBJ2-7; D perhaps matches TRBD1 (6 bases). Germline V CDR1 and CDR2: SGHAT, FQDESV (reference sequence). The length of the CDR3 is 12 residues. Trimming stripped 4 bases from V and 4 bases from J, with 8 bases between. This CDR3 is CASSSQGYEQYF. CDR3 bases: TGTGCCAGCAGCTCACAGGGATACGAGCAGTACTTC.

The table lists this clone with a few counts. The V gene is TRBV5-1, the J gene TRBJ1-1; tentative D call: TRBD1 (6 bases). Germline assignment: CDR1 SGHRS and CDR2 YFSETQ. The CDR3 is 11 residues long. V was pared by 7 bases and J by 11 bases, with 15 bases between. The CDR3 loop is CASQDRTRAFF. The CDR3 bases are TGCGCCAGCCAAGACAGGACCAGGGCTTTCTTT.

The rearrangement links TRBV3-1 (or the pseudogene TRBV3-2) to TRBJ2-7, with D tentatively TRBD1 (6 bases). Germline V lookup: CDR1 LGHDT, CDR2 YNNKEL (reference sequence). The ends were cut back, 4 bases at V and 0 bases at J, with 10 bases in the middle. There are 14 residues in the CDR3. The CDR3 loop is CASSPGQSSYEQYF. CDR3 bases: TGTGCCAGCAGCCCCGGACAGAGCTCCTACGAGCAGTACTTC.

The chain couples TRBV5-5 to TRBJ2-6, with 7 nucleotides matching TRBD1. Germline loops: CDR1 SGHKS, CDR2 YYEKEE (reference sequence). CDR3 length: 17 amino acids. V was clipped by 4 bases and J by 4 bases; unmatched bases: 11. The CDR3 reads CASSPLDRVRGANVLTF. The CDR3 coding sequence is TGTGCCAGCAGCCCCCTCGACAGGGTTCGGGGGGCCAACGTCCTGACTTTC.

V usage is TRBV5-6 and J usage is TRBJ2-2; TRBD1 is a possible D gene (5 bases). This CDR3 spans 16 amino acids. Per the germline V gene, CDR1 is SGHDT and CDR2 is YYEEEE. V was clipped by 2 bases and J by 2 bases, with 13 bases between them. The CDR3 DNA reads TGTGCCAGCAGCTTCAGGGCGGACCCCAACACCGGGGAGCTGTTTTTT. This encodes CASSFRADPNTGELFF.

The rearrangement links TRBV24-1 to TRBJ2-5, with D perhaps TRBD2 (5 bases). Trimming left V 5 bases short and J 0 bases short, with 12 bases between. Germline V gene sequence: CDR1 KGHDR, CDR2 SFDVKD. The CDR3 has 15 amino acids. The CDR3 here is CATSGSRGYQETQYF. The CDR3 DNA sequence: TGTGCCACCAGTGGCTCACGGGGTTACCAAGAGACCCAGTACTTC.

The J gene is TRBJ2-1, the V gene TRBV4-3; D unclear. The CDR3 sequence is 14 residues long. With 0 bases removed from V and 7 bases from J, the gap between germline ends came to 10 bases. Germline-derived CDR1 and CDR2 are LGHNA and YSLEER. This CDR3 reads CASSQDFLGNEQFF. The CDR3 DNA sequence: TGCGCCAGCAGCCAAGATTTCCTAGGAAATGAGCAGTTCTTC.